The 20 T cell receptor beta chains reported below all come from one sample, sequenced in a study of control samples from healthy donors and cancer patients. The method was immunoSEQ multiplex PCR; TCRdb's version includes in-frame clones alone and lacks a portion of them. The data show more than 95,000 clones, more than 85% seen once. Sequencing was done on a sample of blood. The receptors here all came from a man aged 25 to 40 in good health.

The chain recombines TRBV28 with TRBJ2-5; TRBD2 matches at 13 bases. Germline V gene lookup returns CDR1 MDHEN and CDR2 SYDVKM. V dropped 4 bases and J dropped 3; count of bases not matched to a gene: 5. The CDR3 loop spans 16 amino acids. The CDR3 DNA reads TGTGCCAGCAGTTCACTAGCGGGGGGGCGTAAAGAGACCCAGTACTTC. Its protein product is CASSSLAGGRKETQYF.

The chain links TRBV5-6 to TRBJ1-2, with D maybe TRBD1 (5 bases). Germline CDR1 SGHDT, CDR2 YYEEEE. CDR3 length: 16 residues. V lost 7 bases and J lost 8, with 27 bases in between. CDR3 loop: CASVEGQIETRRGYTF. Here the CDR3 DNA reads TGTGCCAGCGTTGAGGGGCAGATCGAAACCAGACGAGGCTACACCTTC. The entire variable domain, with the rest obtained from reference TRBV5-6 and TRBJ1-2, is as follows: DAGVTQSPTHLIKTRGQQVTLRCSPKSGHDTVSWYQQALGQGPQFIFQYYEEEERQRGNFPDRFSGHQFPNYSSELNVNALLLGDSALYLCASVEGQIETRRGYTFGSGTRLTVV.

The J gene is TRBJ1-5, the V gene TRBV2; D is uncertain. The CDR3 is 13 amino acids. V was pared by 6 bases and J by 6 bases, with 12 bases between. From germline, CDR1 is SNHLY and CDR2 FYNNEI. CDR3: CASSRVSSQPQHF. In nucleotides, the CDR3 is TGTGCCAGCAGCCGGGTTTCCAGTCAGCCCCAGCATTTT. Supplemented by reference TRBV2 and TRBJ1-5, the full variable domain reads EPEVTQTPSHQVTQMGQEVILRCVPISNHLYFYWYRQILGQKVEFLVSFYNNEISEKSEIFDDQFSVERPDGSNFTLKIRSTKLEDSAMYFCASSRVSSQPQHFGDGTRLSIL.

V gene TRBV3-1 (or the pseudogene TRBV3-2) combines with J gene TRBJ2-5, with TRBD2 matching over 11 bases. Germline V lookup: CDR1 LGHDT, CDR2 YNNKEL (reference sequence). The CDR3 totals 15 residues. The J segment lost 4 bases and the V segment lost 9 bases, leaving 10 bases of the junction unmatched. CDR3 sequence reads: CASCNRLAGRETQYF. Written as DNA, the CDR3 is TGTGCCAGTTGCAACCGACTAGCGGGGAGAGAGACCCAGTACTTC.

CDR3 coding DNA: TGTGCCAGCAGTTTATCAGGGTCATCCGAAGCTTTCTTT. Its protein product is CASSLSGSSEAFF. The rearrangement links TRBV12-3 or TRBV12-4 to TRBJ1-1, with a possible D match to TRBD1 (5 bases). The V end lost 2 bases, the J end lost 8 bases, and 12 bases lay between the germline ends. This CDR3 is built from 13 residues.

This clone was observed once. The J gene is TRBJ1-1, the V gene TRBV28; no clear D. CDR1 and CDR2 from the germline V gene are MDHEN and SYDVKM. There are 14 residues in the CDR3. V was clipped by 3 bases and J by 2 bases, with 10 bases between them. The CDR3 region is CASSLWRPNTEAFF. The CDR3 DNA sequence: TGTGCCAGCAGTTTGTGGCGTCCCAACACTGAAGCTTTCTTT.

The chain employs TRBV11-1 and TRBJ1-6; D unclear. V lost 4 bases, J lost 11 bases, and 9 bases lay in between. The length of the CDR3 is 12 residues. The germline V gene encodes CDR1 SGHAT and CDR2 FQDESV (reference sequence). The CDR3 DNA is TGTGCCAGCAGCTCCGATGAGACACCCCTCCACTTT. Protein: CASSSDETPLHF.

The chain links TRBV6-2 or TRBV6-3 to TRBJ1-3; possible D gene TRBD1, 6 bases. Germline CDR1 and CDR2: MNHEY and SVGEGT. V lost 6 bases, J lost 2 bases, and 11 bases lay in between. The CDR3 consists of 14 residues. In DNA form, the CDR3 reads TGTGCCAGCAGCGGAGGGGGAACTGGAAACACCATATATTTT. As protein: CASSGGGTGNTIYF.

The rearrangement links TRBV6-6 to TRBJ1-4; perhaps TRBD1 as D (6 bases). Per germline, CDR1 MNHNY and CDR2 SVGAGI (reference sequence). This CDR3 is 12 amino acids long. V was shortened by 6 bases and J by 8 bases, with 10 bases between the two germline ends. The CDR3 coding sequence is TGTGCCAGCAGGGAACAGGGCGAAAAACTGTTTTTT. Its protein is CASREQGEKLFF.

The V call is TRBV19, the J call TRBJ2-1; 10 bases line up with TRBD2. Trimming at V came to 2 bases and at J to 12 bases, leaving 22 bases not matched to a gene. The CDR3 spans 19 residues. The germline V gene encodes CDR1 LNHDA and CDR2 SQIVND (reference sequence). The CDR3 protein is CASSILGKASGGSKSGQFF. CDR3 DNA: TGTGCCAGTAGTATACTCGGGAAGGCTAGCGGGGGTTCCAAGAGCGGGCAGTTCTTC.

The chain uses TRBV11-1 and TRBJ2-7; D might be TRBD1 (5 bases). The germline V gene has CDR1 SGHAT and CDR2 FQDESV (reference sequence). Trimming cost V 1 base and J 1 base, with 5 bases left between them. The CDR3 totals 13 residues. CDR3 in amino acids: CASSLGQSYEQYF. In nucleotides, the CDR3 is TGTGCCAGCAGCTTAGGACAGTCCTACGAGCAGTACTTC.

This chain uses TRBV5-5 with TRBJ1-4; D possibly corresponds to TRBD1 (5 bases). V lost 3 bases and J 7 bases, leaving 16 bases between the germline ends. CDR1 is SGHKS, CDR2 YYEKEE, per germline (reference sequence). The CDR3 runs to 15 residues. The CDR3 reads CASSYGEAGPEKLFF. CDR3 nucleotides: TGTGCCAGCAGCTATGGCGAGGCAGGGCCTGAAAAACTGTTTTTT.

As concerns this clone: In the same sample, other DNA sequences code for this CDR3. This chain uses TRBV5-1 with TRBJ1-1, with D perhaps TRBD1 (6 bases). The CDR3 spans 14 residues. The ends were cut back, 1 base at V and 1 base at J, with 8 bases in the middle. The germline V gene encodes CDR1 SGHRS and CDR2 YFSETQ. CDR3 in amino acids: CASSLLGGNTEAFF. In DNA form, the CDR3 reads TGCGCCAGCAGCTTGTTAGGGGGGAACACTGAAGCTTTCTTT.

This clone was seen a single time. V and J are TRBV28 and TRBJ2-7; tentative D call: TRBD2 (5 bases). The CDR3 spans 13 residues. CDR1 MDHEN and CDR2 SYDVKM come from the germline V gene. The V and J ends lost 4 bases and 6 bases respectively, with 13 bases between them. CDR3 loop: CASSSGLLREQYF. The CDR3 DNA follows: TGTGCCAGCAGTTCCGGACTCCTACGCGAGCAGTACTTC.

This clone appeared once. The chain links TRBV6-2 or TRBV6-3 to TRBJ2-7, with a tentative D call TRBD1 (6 bases). Germline lookup yields CDR1 MNHEY and CDR2 SVGEGT. The CDR3 is made up of 15 amino acids. V was shortened by 0 bases and J by 2 bases, with 11 bases between the two germline ends. The CDR3: CASSYSRDTPYEQYF. Written as DNA, the CDR3 is TGTGCCAGCAGTTACTCCCGGGACACCCCCTACGAGCAGTACTTC.

The chain recombines TRBV24-1 with TRBJ2-3; 9 bases are a match to TRBD1. V gave up 5 bases and J gave up 4 bases; unmatched junction bases: 12. Per the germline V gene, CDR1 is KGHDR and CDR2 is SFDVKD. This CDR3 has 17 residues. CDR3 sequence: CATSVPLPGQGPDTQYF. CDR3 in DNA: TGTGCCACCAGTGTTCCCCTCCCGGGACAGGGTCCAGATACGCAGTATTTT.

V is TRBV27 and J is TRBJ2-1; D call uncertain. V lost 2 bases, J lost 6 bases, and 11 bases lay in between. The CDR3 has 14 residues. The V gene's germline CDR1 is MNHEY and CDR2 SMNVEV (reference sequence). CDR3 coding DNA: TGTGCCAGCAGTTTAAAGGGAATAGGCAATGAGCAGTTCTTC. This codes for CASSLKGIGNEQFF.

The chain carries TRBV19 and TRBJ1-3; D unclear. The CDR3 length is 14 residues. Germline CDR1 and CDR2: LNHDA and SQIVND (reference sequence). V was clipped by 7 bases and J by 0 bases, with 10 bases between them. The CDR3 nucleotides are TGTGCCAGTATGAGAGTTTTCTCTGGAAACACCATATATTTT. Residues: CASMRVFSGNTIYF. The complete variable domain, with remaining parts taken from reference TRBV19 and TRBJ1-3, reads DGGITQSPKYLFRKEGQNVTLSCEQNLNHDAMYWYRQDPGQGLRLIYYSQIVNDFQKGDIAEGYSVSREKKESFPLTVTSAQKNPTAFYLCASMRVFSGNTIYFGEGSWLTVV.

J is TRBJ2-3 and V is TRBV2; D gene unclear. Germline V gene lookup returns CDR1 SNHLY and CDR2 FYNNEI. There are 10 residues in the CDR3. V was shortened by 8 bases and J by 8 bases, with 8 bases between the two germline ends. For the CDR3, the DNA is TGTGCCAGCCTAGAACCTACGCAGTATTTT. Protein sequence: CASLEPTQYF.

V usage is TRBV6-5 and J usage is TRBJ1-2; TRBD1 might be the D (6 bases). Deletions cut 11 bases from V and 1 base from J, with 14 bases between. Germline CDR1 and CDR2: MNHEY and SVGAGI. The CDR3 has 13 amino acids. In DNA, the CDR3 is TGTGCCTCGGAGGGGGTTATTAACTATGGCTACACCTTC. This translates into CASEGVINYGYTF.